This T cell receptor beta chain was captured by sequencing in a study of Ad26.COV2.S vaccination and SARS-CoV-2 variants. Sequencing used immunoSEQ multiplex PCR; TCRdb keeps in-frame clones, though not all of them. This sample has around 250,000 clones, with about 89% found just once. From germline, CDR1 is SQVTM and CDR2 ANQGSEA. This CDR3 is 13 amino acids long. V was clipped by 4 bases and J by 1 base, with 10 bases between them. Noted treatment: roughly 18 received Ad26.COV2.S at low or high dose, single or two shots; several received placebo; per-sample allocation not given. After the first vaccine or placebo injection, samples were drawn on day 63. Concerning this clone: Its antigen is unknown.

Overall study findings and caveats: People given the vaccine had a wider spike-specific TCR breadth than placebo recipients did. Participants given vaccine showed non-spike TCR breadth similar to that of placebo recipients.

This specimen consisted of peripheral blood, obtained in a trial of Ad26.COV2.S vaccine versus placebo. The chain combines TRBV29-1 with TRBJ2-5; a weak D match, TRBD2 (5 bases). This TCR was sampled from a person between 18 and 60 years old who received the Ad26.COV2.S COVID-19 vaccine or a placebo. This chain's CDR3 is CSVAGSSQETQYF. Here the CDR3 DNA reads TGCAGCGTTGCTGGGAGTAGCCAAGAGACCCAGTACTTC.